These 16 T cell receptor beta chains came from one sample sequenced in a study of human thymus T cells. The study used thymus tissue resected during corrective heart surgery. Libraries were prepared by immunoSEQ multiplex PCR; TCRdb keeps only in-frame clonotypes and omits some of them. The sample has 75,000 to 90,000 clones, approximately 97% seen once. Material: thymus tissue. The receptors come from a boy less than two years old with a congenital heart defect but otherwise immunologically healthy.

This chain joins TRBV5-5 and TRBJ1-2; tentatively, D is TRBD1 (6 bases). Germline CDR1 SGHKS, CDR2 YYEKEE (reference sequence). V lost 7 bases and J 8 bases, leaving 21 bases between the germline ends. This CDR3 spans 14 amino acids. The CDR3 loop reads CASGQGANRDGYTF. The CDR3 region has the DNA TGTGCCAGCGGTCAAGGGGCTAACAGGGACGGCTACACCTTC.

The gene calls are TRBV6-1 and TRBJ2-5; D is possibly TRBD1 (6 bases). The CDR3 consists of 16 residues. V lost 0 bases and J lost 5, with 16 bases in between. Germline loops: CDR1 MNHNS, CDR2 SASEGT. The CDR3 DNA follows: TGTGCCAGCAGTGAAGCGCAGGGACACCGTCGGGAGACCCAGTACTTC. Protein: CASSEAQGHRRETQYF.

V is TRBV21-1 and J is TRBJ2-1; the table names TRBD2, a call not compared with the DNA. TRBV21-1 is labeled a pseudogene. The CDR3 contains 19 residues. This CDR3 reads CASSKALAGATLLYNEQFF. CDR3 coding DNA: TGTGCCAGCAGCAAAGCGCTAGCGGGGGCCACTCTCTTGTACAATGAGCAGTTCTTC.

This clone was recorded once. The CDR3 reads CASSHYPGLDMGEQYF. The CDR3 DNA reads TGCGCCAGCAGCCATTATCCGGGACTAGACATGGGGGAGCAGTACTTC. This sequence joins TRBV4-1 and TRBJ2-7, with 8 bases fitting TRBD2. Germline V gene sequence: CDR1 MGHRA, CDR2 YSYEKL. The J segment lost 7 bases and the V segment lost 3 bases, leaving 14 bases of the junction unmatched. The CDR3 sequence is 16 residues long.

The chain recombines TRBV4-2 with TRBJ2-4; D unresolved. CDR1 and CDR2 (germline): LGHNA, YNFKEQ. V was trimmed by 1 base and J by 1 base, leaving 14 bases between them. CDR3 size: 17 residues. The CDR3 bases are TGTGCCAGCAGCCAAGGTTTCAGGCCCTATGCCAAAAACATTCAGTACTTC. This gives the protein CASSQGFRPYAKNIQYF.

The chain recombines TRBV30 with TRBJ1-4; possibly TRBD1 for D (5 bases). Germline V CDR1 and CDR2: GTSNPN, SVGIG (reference sequence). Trimming stripped 0 bases from V and 8 bases from J, with 10 bases between. The CDR3 loop spans 13 amino acids. The CDR3 loop reads CAWSVWGREKLFF. As DNA, the CDR3 is TGTGCCTGGAGTGTATGGGGCCGCGAAAAACTGTTTTTT.

The gene calls are TRBV5-4 and TRBJ1-1; 8 positions match TRBD1. CDR3 length equals 17 residues. Germline CDR1 reads SGHNT; CDR2 reads YYREEE (reference sequence). After removal of 0 bases from V and 0 bases from J, the junction contained 7 bases not matched to a gene. CDR3 in amino acids: CASSLAETGALNTEAFF. CDR3 coding DNA: TGTGCCAGCAGCTTGGCGGAGACAGGGGCCTTGAACACTGAAGCTTTCTTT.

The V gene is TRBV10-3, the J gene TRBJ2-7; 7 bases map to TRBD2. Germline CDR1 is ENHRY and CDR2 is SYGVKD. This CDR3 contains 19 residues. The trim removed 2 bases at V and 4 bases at J, leaving 20 bases unmatched. CDR3 residues: CAISERGDGVGGVEYEQYF. The CDR3 nucleotides are TGTGCCATCAGTGAGCGGGGGGACGGAGTCGGAGGGGTGGAGTACGAGCAGTACTTC.

The chain couples TRBV6-6 to TRBJ2-3; 10 bases match TRBD2. With 4 bases clipped from V and 3 bases from J, the junction kept 4 bases outside the gene matches. The CDR3 totals 15 residues. Per the germline V gene, CDR1 is MNHNY and CDR2 is SVGAGI (reference sequence). The CDR3 coding sequence is TGTGCCAGCAGTTCCGGGACTAGCGCGACAGATACGCAGTATTTT. Encoded protein: CASSSGTSATDTQYF.

The chain uses TRBV4-2 and TRBJ2-3; 7 bases are a match to TRBD2. J was trimmed by 4 bases and V by 1 base; bases with no gene match: 11. The CDR3 runs 17 residues. Germline assignment: CDR1 LGHNA and CDR2 YNFKEQ. The CDR3 DNA sequence: TGTGCCAGCAGCCAAGCGGCTGCGGGGGTGGGACCAGATACGCAGTATTTT. Protein: CASSQAAAGVGPDTQYF.

V gene TRBV5-8 combines with J gene TRBJ1-4, with D perhaps TRBD1 (6 bases). The CDR3 totals 15 residues. The V gene lost 4 bases and the J gene lost 8 bases, with 18 bases spanning the gap. From germline, CDR1 is SGHTS and CDR2 YDEGEE. This chain's CDR3 is CASSRREGQEEKLFF. In DNA form, the CDR3 reads TGTGCCAGCAGCAGAAGGGAGGGACAAGAGGAAAAACTGTTTTTT.

CDR3: CASASTYTGELFF. Here the CDR3 DNA reads TGCGCCAGCGCCTCAACATACACCGGGGAGCTGTTTTTT. The V gene is TRBV5-1, the J gene TRBJ2-2; D ambiguous. V lost 7 bases, J lost 3 bases, and 10 bases lay in between. The CDR3 loop spans 13 amino acids. From germline, CDR1 is SGHRS and CDR2 YFSETQ.

A single count supports this clone. This chain links TRBV5-1 with TRBJ2-5; 12 nucleotides match TRBD1. Germline V CDR1 and CDR2: SGHRS, YFSETQ. CDR3 length equals 15 residues. V lost 4 bases to trimming and J lost 5 bases; unmatched junction nucleotides: 6. Here the CDR3 DNA reads TGCGCCAGCAGCCACCGGGACAGGGGGCGGGAGACCCAGTACTTC. It codes for CASSHRDRGRETQYF.

This rearrangement joins TRBV14 to TRBJ2-7; TRBD2 aligns across 7 bases. The V and J ends lost 2 bases and 6 bases, in that order; junction bases with no gene match: 4. Germline V gene data show CDR1 as SGHDN and CDR2 as FVKESK. The CDR3 consists of 13 residues. CDR3 loop: CASSQTAGVEQYF. The CDR3 DNA reads TGTGCCAGCAGCCAAACCGCGGGAGTCGAGCAGTACTTC.

V usage is TRBV30 and J usage is TRBJ1-5, with 8 bases aligning to TRBD1. The CDR3 length is 17 residues. The V and J ends lost 1 base and 0 bases, in that order; junction bases with no gene match: 8. Germline CDR1 is GTSNPN and CDR2 is SVGIG (reference sequence). CDR3 protein: CAWSARQGSPSNQPQHF. CDR3 sequence (DNA): TGTGCCTGGAGTGCTCGACAGGGGAGCCCTAGCAATCAGCCCCAGCATTTT.

In this sample, this clone turned up once. The J gene is TRBJ2-3, the V gene TRBV29-1; TRBD2 matches 8 bases. V trimming: 5 bases; J trimming: 6 bases; junction bases outside the gene matches: 4. This CDR3 spans 12 amino acids. Germline CDR1 and CDR2: SQVTM and ANQGSEA. CDR3 loop: CSVLREVDTQYF. CDR3 coding DNA: TGCAGCGTTTTGCGGGAGGTTGATACGCAGTATTTT.